These 22 T cell receptor beta chains were sequenced from one sample in a study of Ad26.COV2.S vaccination and SARS-CoV-2 variants. Treatment of the sample: about 20 received Ad26.COV2.S at low or high dose, single or two shots; about 5 received placebo; per-sample allocation not given. Samples came from day 63 after the first vaccine or placebo injection. Profiled with immunoSEQ multiplex PCR; TCRdb holds only in-frame clones, not every one. Altogether a few hundred thousand clones are present, about nine tenths being singletons, with the ten largest covering about 3%. The source material was peripheral blood, sampled in a trial of Ad26.COV2.S vaccine versus placebo. These TCRs come from a person aged 18 to 59 who received the Ad26.COV2.S COVID-19 vaccine or a placebo.

The chain uses TRBV5-1 and TRBJ2-1; 10 positions agree with TRBD2. This CDR3 comprises 17 residues. CDR1 is SGHRS, CDR2 YFSETQ, per germline. J gave up 0 bases and V 4 bases, and 7 bases lay outside the gene matches. CDR3: CASSTDGLAVSYNEQFF. CDR3 nucleotide sequence: TGCGCCAGCAGCACCGACGGACTAGCGGTCTCCTACAATGAGCAGTTCTTC.

The chain recombines TRBV12-1 with TRBJ1-6; whether TRBD1, the table's D call, matches the DNA was not checked. TRBV12-1 is an annotated pseudogene. CDR3 length equals 15 residues. CDR3 sequence (DNA): TGTGCCAGCAGCCAGAAGCTGAACAGGGATTCACCCCTCCACTTT. Its protein is CASSQKLNRDSPLHF.

Written as DNA, the CDR3 is TGCGCCAGCAGCGGCGGAAACACCATATATTTT. Translating it yields CASSGGNTIYF. This sequence joins TRBV5-1 and TRBJ1-3; D gene ambiguous. This CDR3 comprises 11 residues. V lost 4 bases and J 4 bases, leaving 3 bases between the germline ends. Germline lookup yields CDR1 SGHRS and CDR2 YFSETQ.

The CDR3 DNA is TGTGCCAGTAAGGTAGGGGGCACAGATACGCAGTATTTT. As protein: CASKVGGTDTQYF. This rearrangement joins TRBV19 to TRBJ2-3; possible D gene TRBD1, 5 bases. The germline V gene encodes CDR1 LNHDA and CDR2 SQIVND (reference sequence). This CDR3 region has 13 residues. Between the trimmed V and J ends, which lost 7 bases and 1 base, there was a span of 9 bases.

The chain combines TRBV2 with TRBJ2-1, with 12 bases lining up with TRBD2. This CDR3 is built from 15 residues. Germline CDR1 reads SNHLY; CDR2 reads FYNNEI. V shed 6 bases, J shed 7 bases, and the junction held 7 bases outside the gene matches. DNA for the CDR3: TGTGCCAGCAGGGTACGAACTAGCGGGGGGAATGAGCAGTTCTTC. Residues: CASRVRTSGGNEQFF.

This sequence joins TRBV7-9 and TRBJ1-4; D gene unclear. V lost 6 bases and J 8 bases, leaving 10 bases between the germline ends. Looked up from germline, CDR1 is SEHNR and CDR2 is FQNEAQ (reference sequence). CDR3 length equals 12 residues. The CDR3 sequence is CASSDWAEKLFF. In DNA, the CDR3 is TGTGCCAGCAGTGATTGGGCAGAAAAACTGTTTTTT.

The chain combines TRBV7-9 with TRBJ1-2; 12 bases fit TRBD1. The CDR3 sequence is 15 residues long. Germline V gene data show CDR1 as SEHNR and CDR2 as FQNEAQ (reference sequence). V was pared by 5 bases and J by 7 bases, with 8 bases of the junction left unmatched. The CDR3 DNA is TGTGCCAGCAGCCCTCGGGACAGGGGGCGACGTGGCTACACCTTC. Translation: CASSPRDRGRRGYTF.

The chain combines TRBV7-2 with TRBJ2-3, with D maybe TRBD2 (6 bases). V was trimmed by 1 base and J by 2 bases, leaving 10 bases between them. The CDR3 length is 15 residues. In germline, CDR1 is SGHTA, CDR2 FQGNSA. Written as DNA, the CDR3 is TGTGCCAGCAGCTTAGGGTTAGCGGCCACAGATACGCAGTATTTT. Amino acid sequence: CASSLGLAATDTQYF.

The CDR3 DNA is TGTGCCAGCAGCTTAGCAGGGTTTGGAAACACCATATATTTT. This codes for CASSLAGFGNTIYF. This chain links TRBV7-2 with TRBJ1-3; D is unclear. The CDR3 runs to 14 residues. Germline CDR1 reads SGHTA; CDR2 reads FQGNSA. The V gene lost 0 bases and the J gene lost 3 bases, with 6 bases spanning the gap. Based on the CDR3 plus reference TRBV7-2 and TRBJ1-3, the full variable domain is GAGVSQSPSNKVTEKGKDVELRCDPISGHTALYWYRQSLGQGLEFLIYFQGNSAPDKSGLPSDRFSAERTGGSVSTLTIQRTQQEDSAVYLCASSLAGFGNTIYFGEGSWLTVV.

The chain employs TRBV27 and TRBJ1-2; no clear D. CDR1 MNHEY and CDR2 SMNVEV come from the germline V gene (reference sequence). V was trimmed by 2 bases and J by 4 bases, leaving 8 bases between them. The CDR3 contains 13 residues. CDR3 in DNA: TGTGCCAGCAGTTTAGCCCCCTCCTATGGCTACACCTTC. The encoded protein is CASSLAPSYGYTF.

The J gene is TRBJ1-3, the V gene TRBV6-6; no firm D call. The CDR3 is 10 residues long. V dropped 5 bases and J dropped 4 bases, with 0 bases sitting between them. Germline CDR1 MNHNY, CDR2 SVGAGI (reference sequence). The CDR3 here is CASSGNTIYF. CDR3 nucleotides: TGTGCCAGCAGTGGAAACACCATATATTTT.

This chain joins TRBV5-1 and TRBJ1-4; 12 nucleotides match TRBD1. Per the germline V gene, CDR1 is SGHRS and CDR2 is YFSETQ. The CDR3 runs 16 residues. Losses at the gene ends were 4 bases for V and 7 bases for J; bases not matched to a gene: 8. CDR3 amino acids: CASSPGTGGWGEKLFF. For the CDR3, the DNA is TGCGCCAGCAGCCCCGGGACAGGGGGCTGGGGTGAAAAACTGTTTTTT.

The V gene is TRBV19, the J gene TRBJ1-2, with D unresolved. Germline V lookup: CDR1 LNHDA, CDR2 SQIVND (reference sequence). The CDR3 runs 13 residues. The V end was cut by 3 bases, the J end by 4 bases, with 9 bases between. The CDR3 bases are TGTGCCAGTAGTATCCGAGAACTCTATGGCTACACCTTC. This translates into CASSIRELYGYTF.

This chain connects TRBV2 to TRBJ2-3; a weak D match, TRBD2 (7 bases). Trimming left V 11 bases short and J 3 bases short, with 15 bases between. CDR3 length: 13 residues. From germline, CDR1 is SNHLY and CDR2 FYNNEI. The CDR3 sequence is CAGLGGRTDTQYF. The CDR3 bases are TGTGCCGGATTGGGGGGGCGTACAGATACGCAGTATTTT.

This chain uses TRBV27 with TRBJ1-6; 8 positions agree with TRBD1. The CDR3 is made up of 14 amino acids. Germline CDR1 MNHEY, CDR2 SMNVEV (reference sequence). Trimming removed 3 bases from V and 9 bases from J; junction bases left unmatched: 4. The CDR3 region has the DNA TGTGCCAGCAGTTTGGGACAGGCAATTTCACCCCTCCACTTT. Translating gives CASSLGQAISPLHF.

About this clone itself: Other nucleotide sequences from this sample produce the same CDR3. J is TRBJ2-7 and V is TRBV5-4; D is tentatively TRBD1 or TRBD2 (7 bases each). This CDR3 has 14 amino acids. Between the trimmed V and J ends, which lost 3 bases and 1 base, there was a span of 11 bases. CDR1 is SGHNT and CDR2 is YYREEE in the germline V gene (reference sequence). CDR3 DNA sequence: TGTGCCAGCAGCTCTCAGGGGGGGTCCTACGAGCAGTACTTC. This encodes CASSSQGGSYEQYF.

The chain recombines TRBV6-2 or TRBV6-3 with TRBJ2-3; D could derive from TRBD1 or TRBD2 (5 bases each). V gave up 4 bases and J gave up 4 bases, with 24 bases separating them. In germline, CDR1 is MNHEY, CDR2 SVGEGT. This CDR3 has 18 amino acids. The CDR3, as DNA: TGTGCCAGCAGTTCCATAACCGGGACCCCCCTTACAGCAGATACGCAGTATTTT. This gives the protein CASSSITGTPLTADTQYF.

The chain is built from TRBV6-4 and TRBJ2-3, with 7 bases fitting TRBD1. V shed 2 bases and J 4 bases; nucleotides not matched to a gene: 3. Germline CDR1 is MRHNA and CDR2 is SNTAGT. The CDR3 has 14 residues. CDR3 DNA sequence: TGTGCCAGCAGTGACACGACAGGGTCAGATACGCAGTATTTT. Encoded protein: CASSDTTGSDTQYF.

This clone was counted a single time. V gene TRBV29-1 combines with J gene TRBJ1-2; D gene uncertain. From germline, CDR1 is SQVTM and CDR2 ANQGSEA. The CDR3 contains 14 residues. The V gene lost 1 base and the J gene lost 7 bases, with 16 bases spanning the gap. Here the CDR3 DNA reads TGCAGCGTTGAAGTTAGGGTCTCGCTTGGTGGCTACACCTTC. Its translation: CSVEVRVSLGGYTF.

J is TRBJ2-2 and V is TRBV7-9; 10 positions match TRBD1. CDR3 size: 17 residues. With 5 bases clipped from V and 6 bases from J, the junction kept 12 bases outside the gene matches. Per the germline V gene, CDR1 is SEHNR and CDR2 is FQNEAQ (reference sequence). The CDR3 nucleotides are TGTGCCAGCAGCAAAAAACCGGGACAGGGGTCGGCCGGGGAGCTGTTTTTT. This encodes CASSKKPGQGSAGELFF.

The chain employs TRBV27 and TRBJ2-7, with D hard to call. CDR1 and CDR2 (germline): MNHEY, SMNVEV (reference sequence). Trimming removed 5 bases at V and 2 bases at J, with 13 bases between. The length of the CDR3 is 14 residues. The CDR3 spells CASSRMSGTYEQYF. The CDR3 bases are TGTGCCAGCAGTAGGATGAGTGGGACCTACGAGCAGTACTTC.

This rearrangement joins TRBV5-5 to TRBJ2-3; 7 nucleotides align to TRBD1. The germline CDR1 and CDR2 sequences are SGHKS and YYEKEE (reference sequence). V gave up 0 bases and J gave up 9 bases; unmatched junction bases: 4. The CDR3 contains 13 residues. CDR3 residues: CASSLADRETQYF. CDR3 coding DNA: TGTGCCAGCAGCTTGGCCGACAGGGAGACGCAGTATTTT.